This T cell receptor beta chain was identified during a study of blood T cells in healthy people across ages. Per individual sample, total RNA of at least 6 micrograms was extracted. Trimming took 6 bases from V and 4 from J, leaving 13 bases between them. The V gene's germline CDR1 is MNHNY and CDR2 SVGAGI (reference sequence). CDR3 length equals 13 residues. This clonotype was observed at least ten times. A sample-barcoded 5' primer and a J-beta primer mix were used in a second PCR of roughly 6 to 11 cycles. TCRdb recomputed calls from the 5' RACE reads with MiXCR, one row per CDR3 protein. The sample includes about 580,000 distinct CDR3 sequences, 40% to 55% of them seen just once.

This sequence joins TRBV6-6 and TRBJ2-7, with D possibly called TRBD1 or TRBD2 (7 bases each). The TCR was taken from a man older than 75 in good health. Sequencing was carried out using blood. CDR3 in amino acids: CASSYRGGYEQYF. As DNA, the CDR3 is TGTGCCAGCAGCTACAGGGGAGGGTACGAGCAGTACTTC.